Reported below is one T cell receptor beta chain. These data originate in a study of blood T cell repertoires in COVID-19. The repertoire was sequenced with immunoSEQ multiplex PCR; TCRdb's copy has only in-frame clones and lacks some. Of about 80,000 clones detected, roughly 78% appear once; the ten largest clones hold 21%. J was trimmed by 2 bases and V by 2 bases; bases with no gene match: 2. The CDR3 is 14 amino acids. Germline CDR1 reads MDHEN; CDR2 reads SYDVKM. The sequenced sample consisted of peripheral blood. The V call is TRBV28, the J call TRBJ1-1, with 7 bases aligning to TRBD1. The TCR originated in a human donor in a cohort sampled during active COVID-19. The CDR3 nucleotides are TGTGCCAGCAGTTTAGGGACAGAAAACACTGAAGCTTTCTTT. Its protein is CASSLGTENTEAFF.